Listed here are 2 T cell receptor beta chains from one sample, sequenced in a study of blood T cell repertoires in COVID-19. Repertoires were generated with immunoSEQ multiplex PCR, while TCRdb's copy carries only in-frame clones and drops some. The repertoire holds roughly 200,000 clones, with 88% as singletons. The sample taken for sequencing was peripheral blood. These receptors originate from a man aged 50 or older with COVID-19, enrolled during active disease.

The V call is TRBV5-1, the J call TRBJ2-7; tentative D call: TRBD2 (6 bases). Germline values: CDR1 SGHRS, CDR2 YFSETQ. The V and J ends lost 0 bases and 3 bases respectively, with 13 bases between them. The length of the CDR3 is 15 residues. The CDR3 is CASSLAAGKDYEQYF. CDR3 nucleotide sequence: TGCGCCAGCAGCTTGGCTGCGGGAAAGGACTACGAGCAGTACTTC.

This clone has only a few counts. The chain combines TRBV19 with TRBJ1-5; 10 positions match TRBD1. With 6 bases clipped from V and 4 bases from J, the junction kept 0 bases outside the gene matches. CDR1 is LNHDA and CDR2 is SQIVND in the germline V gene (reference sequence). The CDR3 loop spans 13 amino acids. The CDR3 protein is CASRGQGNQPQHF. Here the CDR3 DNA reads TGTGCCAGTAGGGGACAGGGGAATCAGCCCCAGCATTTT.